This record looks at one TCR beta chain sequence and its context. V gave up 8 bases and J gave up 1 base, with 7 bases separating them. This CDR3 is built from 12 residues. Germline values: CDR1 MGHDK, CDR2 SYGVNS. The source of the sample is a study of blood T cell repertoires in COVID-19. Source study methods: Nucleated cell number was recorded as an estimate derived from reference gene primer amplification. Generated by immunoSEQ multiplex PCR, the TCRdb table keeps only in-frame clones and is missing some. That table gives V, J and clone size, and the DNA gave D and trimming. The repertoire holds some 270,000 clones, with more than 85% as singletons. Participants spanned ages 18 to 89 years and resided in over 20 US areas. Donors were grouped by their self-reported clinical history.

The V and J genes are TRBV25-1 and TRBJ2-3, with D possibly TRBD1 on 6 matching bases. Material: PBMCs or T cells enriched from blood (not recorded which). This sequence originates from a man aged 40-49 years who had been exposed to COVID-19. The chain's CDR3 is CASEGGTDTQYF. CDR3 in DNA: TGTGCCAGCGAGGGGGGCACAGATACGCAGTATTTT.